This note documents a single T cell receptor (beta chain) sequence. With V trimmed by 2 bases and J by 2 bases, 6 bases remained unmatched. CDR3 length equals 15 residues. Germline CDR1 SGHRS, CDR2 YFSETQ. The data were produced by immunoSEQ multiplex PCR, yet TCRdb's version contains in-frame clones alone and is incomplete. The table shows about 190,000 clones, with about 93% occurring only once. This entry belongs to a study of control samples from healthy donors and cancer patients. The chain employs TRBV5-1 and TRBJ2-7; TRBD1 aligns across 8 bases. The sample comprised blood. This receptor was identified in a young man in good health. For the CDR3, the DNA is TGCGCCAGCAGCTTTAGACAGGGGACTCCCTACGAGCAGTACTTC. Protein: CASSFRQGTPYEQYF.